Each of the 8 T cell receptor beta chains below was sequenced from the same sample in a study of cytomegalovirus exposure and HLA in healthy donors listed by TCRdb under 2017. The library came from the immunoSEQ multiplex PCR assay. For the multiplex PCR, a mixture combining 60 forward primers for TCR Vbeta segments and 13 reverse primers for TCR Jbeta segments was used. TCRdb took this table from immuneACCESS and kept in-frame rearrangements with V and J called. Such tables lack part of the clones; where checked against another copy, unresolved V genes explain under half of the gap, and the rest is unexplained. Here the sample has 35,000 to 45,000 clones; roughly 79% occur a single time. Together, the top ten hold roughly 9.3% of the sample. The specimen sequenced was PBMCs. These receptors came from a woman aged 35 to 49 in good health and CMV-seronegative.

The chain links TRBV18 to TRBJ2-1; D perhaps matches TRBD2 (6 bases). Per the germline V gene, CDR1 is KGHSH and CDR2 is LQKENI. With 6 bases removed from V and 6 bases from J, the gap between germline ends came to 18 bases. The CDR3 covers 15 residues. CDR3 sequence (DNA): TGTGCCAGCTCCCCCCGGAGGGGTCGGAGCAATGAGCAGTTCTTC. As protein: CASSPRRGRSNEQFF.

The rearrangement joins TRBV6-1 to TRBJ2-7, with D perhaps TRBD2 (5 bases). Looked up from germline, CDR1 is MNHNS and CDR2 is SASEGT. The CDR3 has 14 residues. The germline V and J ends were trimmed by 5 bases and 0 bases, with 11 bases remaining between them. The CDR3 loop is CASSSEEHSYEQYV. The CDR3 DNA is TGTGCCAGCAGTTCGGAGGAGCACTCCTACGAGCAGTACGTC.

This clone was observed a few times. CDR3 coding DNA: TGTGCCAGCAGTCCCGGGCAGTCGGAGGCAGATACGCAGTATTTT. This sequence encodes CASSPGQSEADTQYF. The V gene is TRBV6-4, the J gene TRBJ2-3; perhaps TRBD2 as D (5 bases). Germline V lookup: CDR1 MRHNA, CDR2 SNTAGT. CDR3 length: 15 amino acids. The V end was cut by 5 bases, the J end by 4 bases, with 16 bases between.

This clone was counted only a few times. The chain couples TRBV6-5 to TRBJ1-6, with 8 bases fitting TRBD1. Trimming took 7 bases from V and 7 from J; bases not matched to a gene: 9. Germline V gives CDR1 MNHEY, CDR2 SVGAGI. The CDR3 totals 15 residues. The CDR3 loop reads CASKGVDRVNSPLHF. The DNA for the CDR3 is TGTGCCAGCAAAGGGGTGGACAGGGTGAATTCACCCCTCCACTTT.

The V gene is TRBV6-1, the J gene TRBJ1-3; 7 positions agree with TRBD1. CDR1 and CDR2 from the germline V gene are MNHNS and SASEGT. J lost 6 bases, V lost 2 bases, and 7 bases had no gene match. The CDR3 runs 15 residues. CDR3 residues: CASSERRQGLNTIYF. Written as DNA, the CDR3 is TGTGCCAGCAGTGAACGGAGACAGGGCCTAAACACCATATATTTT.

The gene calls are TRBV29-1 and TRBJ1-2; weak D call: TRBD1 (5 bases). The germline V and J ends were trimmed by 1 base and 2 bases, with 5 bases remaining between them. This CDR3 has 12 amino acids. CDR1 and CDR2 (germline): SQVTM, ANQGSEA. CDR3 loop: CSVEAGNYGYTF. The CDR3 DNA reads as TGCAGCGTTGAAGCAGGGAACTATGGCTACACCTTC.

The V gene is TRBV4-2, the J gene TRBJ1-5; D might be TRBD1 (6 bases). The CDR3 has 16 amino acids. Looked up from germline, CDR1 is LGHNA and CDR2 is YNFKEQ. Trimming cost V 3 bases and J 2 bases, with 14 bases left between them. The CDR3 DNA reads as TGTGCCAGCAGCCATCCACAGGGAAAAGGCAATCAGCCCCAGCATTTT. Protein sequence: CASSHPQGKGNQPQHF.

The genes are TRBV6-1 and TRBJ2-2, with 11 nucleotides matching TRBD2. The junction had 3 bases not matched to a gene; V was cut back by 2 bases and J by 7 bases. The CDR3 loop spans 15 amino acids. The germline V gene has CDR1 MNHNS and CDR2 SASEGT. The CDR3 region is CASSESSGGGGELFF. The CDR3 nucleotides read TGTGCCAGCAGTGAAAGTAGCGGGGGGGGCGGGGAGCTGTTTTTT.